The 7 T cell receptor beta chains below come from one sample, sequenced in a study of beta chain features in type 1 diabetes. General study findings and limits: Type 1 diabetes patients had TCRB CDR3s that were shorter (moderately but significantly so) in all four CD4+ subsets.

No cognate antigen is known for these TCRs. Isolated RNA was reverse transcribed in full, so expressed TCRB transcripts were sequenced. TCRdb's copy holds only in-frame clones and misses some; the assay was immunoSEQ multiplex PCR. This sample has 300,000 to 350,000 clones, with approximately 12% found just once. Sequencing input: naive CD4+ T cells from blood. The receptors shown here come from a woman aged 18-30 years with type 1 diabetes.

The chain links TRBV11-2 to TRBJ2-1; TRBD2 agrees at 12 bases. V lost 3 bases to trimming and J lost 8 bases; unmatched junction nucleotides: 14. This CDR3 spans 18 amino acids. The germline gives CDR1 SGHAT, CDR2 FQNNGV. DNA of the CDR3: TGTGCCAGCAGCTTCCGTGCTAGCGGGAGGGCCTTCGGCGATGAGCAGTTCTTC. Encoded protein: CASSFRASGRAFGDEQFF. The full variable domain, completed using reference TRBV11-2 and TRBJ2-1, is EAGVAQSPRYKIIEKRQSVAFWCNPISGHATLYWYQQILGQGPKLLIQFQNNGVVDDSQLPKDRFSAERLKGVDSTLKIQPAKLEDSAVYLCASSFRASGRAFGDEQFFGPGTRLTVL.

This sequence joins TRBV5-1 and TRBJ2-1; the match to TRBD2 covers 8 bases. V was pared by 5 bases and J by 5 bases, with 12 bases of the junction left unmatched. Germline CDR1 SGHRS, CDR2 YFSETQ. The CDR3 extends over 16 amino acids. The DNA for the CDR3 is TGCGCCAGCAGTCCGGAGCCAGCGGGAGAAAACAATGAGCAGTTCTTC. It translates to CASSPEPAGENNEQFF.

The chain is built from TRBV5-1 and TRBJ1-1, with TRBD1 matching 8 bases. This CDR3 is built from 14 residues. Trimming took 4 bases from V and 6 from J; bases not matched to a gene: 8. The germline V gene encodes CDR1 SGHRS and CDR2 YFSETQ. CDR3 DNA: TGCGCCAGCAGCGGCCAGGGGGCTAACGCTGAAGCTTTCTTT. The encoded protein is CASSGQGANAEAFF.

The chain employs TRBV28 and TRBJ2-6; D unclear. Germline lookup yields CDR1 MDHEN and CDR2 SYDVKM. V was clipped by 6 bases and J by 0 bases, with 12 bases between them. This CDR3 has 16 residues. In DNA form, the CDR3 reads TGTGCCAGCAGCTCCCCGAGCATCTCTGGGGCCAACGTCCTGACTTTC. This gives the protein CASSSPSISGANVLTF. Complete variable domain (other parts from reference TRBV28 and TRBJ2-6): DVKVTQSSRYLVKRTGEKVFLECVQDMDHENMFWYRQDPGLGLRLIYFSYDVKMKEKGDIPEGYSVSREKKERFSLILESASTNQTSMYLCASSSPSISGANVLTFGAGSRLTVL.

This clone was counted a few times. The V gene is TRBV9, the J gene TRBJ2-1, with 10 bases lining up with TRBD1. The CDR3 is 13 amino acids. Germline V gives CDR1 SGDLS, CDR2 YYNGEE. J was trimmed by 10 bases and V by 2 bases; bases with no gene match: 3. CDR3 amino acids: CASSVGQGVEQFF. The CDR3 region has the DNA TGTGCCAGCAGCGTCGGACAGGGGGTAGAGCAGTTCTTC.

This clone was seen a few times. This same CDR3 is encoded by further DNA sequences in the sample. V is TRBV4-1 and J is TRBJ2-1; TRBD2 matches 10 bases. V dropped 1 base and J dropped 4; count of bases not matched to a gene: 1. The germline V gene has CDR1 MGHRA and CDR2 YSYEKL. The CDR3 runs 15 residues. The CDR3 loop is CASSQGTSGYNEQFF. For the CDR3, the DNA is TGCGCCAGCAGCCAAGGGACTAGCGGATACAATGAGCAGTTCTTC.

The rearrangement uses TRBV18 and TRBJ2-1; D possibly corresponds to TRBD1 (6 bases). The V end was cut by 4 bases, the J end by 7 bases, with 20 bases between. Germline V lookup: CDR1 KGHSH, CDR2 LQKENI. The CDR3 spans 16 residues. The CDR3 reads CASSRVTDLGGNEQFF. DNA for the CDR3: TGTGCCAGCTCACGGGTGACAGACTTAGGGGGTAATGAGCAGTTCTTC.